The 30 T cell receptor beta chains below were found in one sample sequenced in a study of OX40 agonist ivuxolimab in advanced cancers. Libraries were prepared by immunoSEQ multiplex PCR; TCRdb keeps only in-frame clonotypes and omits some of them. The sample carries over 65,000 clones, roughly 91% recorded once. Sequences were derived from CD4+ or CD8+ T cells sorted from blood, sampled in a trial of the OX40 agonist ivuxolimab. All receptors derive from an adult with an advanced solid tumor such as melanoma, head and neck, liver or kidney cancer.

This chain links TRBV28 with TRBJ1-1, with no clear D. The V end lost 3 bases, the J end lost 0 bases, and 5 bases lay between the germline ends. Germline CDR1 reads MDHEN; CDR2 reads SYDVKM. This CDR3 has 13 amino acids. The CDR3 nucleotides read TGTGCCAGCAGTTTTCTCCTGAACACTGAAGCTTTCTTT. Protein sequence: CASSFLLNTEAFF.

The chain links TRBV27 to TRBJ2-7, with D possibly matching TRBD2 (5 bases). Germline V gene lookup returns CDR1 MNHEY and CDR2 SMNVEV (reference sequence). V was trimmed by 5 bases and J by 0 bases, leaving 11 bases between them. This CDR3 contains 14 residues. CDR3 DNA: TGTGCCAGCAGTCCACGACTACTCTCCTACGAGCAGTACTTC. Translated, it gives CASSPRLLSYEQYF.

The CDR3 DNA sequence: TGTGCCAGCAGTCCCAATCTCATGAACACTGAAGCTTTCTTT. Its translation: CASSPNLMNTEAFF. This chain joins TRBV11-2 and TRBJ1-1; no clear D gene. V was pared by 6 bases and J by 0 bases, with 11 bases between. The CDR3 spans 14 residues. Germline V gives CDR1 SGHAT, CDR2 FQNNGV.

This clone was seen only a few times. The V and J genes are TRBV28 and TRBJ1-6; D remains unclear. The CDR3 length is 12 residues. CDR1 and CDR2 from the germline V gene are MDHEN and SYDVKM. Deletions cut 5 bases from V and 7 bases from J, with 6 bases between. CDR3 residues: CASSLLNSPLHF. The CDR3 DNA reads TGTGCCAGCAGTCTCCTGAATTCACCCCTCCACTTT. Supplemented by reference TRBV28 and TRBJ1-6, the full variable domain reads DVKVTQSSRYLVKRTGEKVFLECVQDMDHENMFWYRQDPGLGLRLIYFSYDVKMKEKGDIPEGYSVSREKKERFSLILESASTNQTSMYLCASSLLNSPLHFGNGTRLTVT.

The chain links TRBV28 to TRBJ2-1; TRBD1 matches 9 bases. CDR1 MDHEN and CDR2 SYDVKM come from the germline V gene. The CDR3 loop spans 11 amino acids. With V trimmed by 5 bases and J by 14 bases, 4 bases remained unmatched. CDR3 loop: CASSATGGEFF. The DNA for the CDR3 is TGTGCCAGCAGTGCGACAGGGGGGGAGTTCTTC.

The chain is built from TRBV6-6 and TRBJ1-5; tentative D call: TRBD1 (5 bases). This CDR3 is 15 amino acids long. CDR1 is MNHNY and CDR2 is SVGAGI in the germline V gene (reference sequence). Trimming removed 5 bases from V and 2 bases from J, with 13 bases in between. For the CDR3, the DNA is TGTGCCAGCAGTACGGGGGAACGGGGCAATCAGCCCCAGCATTTT. Translating it yields CASSTGERGNQPQHF.

The chain carries TRBV5-1 and TRBJ2-5; 8 bases are a match to TRBD1. In germline, CDR1 is SGHRS, CDR2 YFSETQ. The CDR3 has 18 residues. V was clipped by 0 bases and J by 5 bases; unmatched bases: 15. The CDR3 DNA reads TGCGCCAGCAGCTTGGGGGGGACAGGATGGGGCCCGGCCGAGACCCAGTACTTC. Its translation is CASSLGGTGWGPAETQYF.

A single count supports this clone. The chain is built from TRBV5-1 and TRBJ1-1; perhaps TRBD1 as D (6 bases). V shed 0 bases and J shed 0 bases, with 12 bases lying between them. Germline V gene data show CDR1 as SGHRS and CDR2 as YFSETQ. The CDR3 is 16 residues long. The DNA of the CDR3 is TGCGCCAGCAGCTTGGGAGTGGGACAAATGAACACTGAAGCTTTCTTT. It translates to CASSLGVGQMNTEAFF.

With respect to this clone: One end of the junction is discordant with germline, which a read error may explain. The V and J genes are TRBV27 and TRBJ2-7; 12 bases line up with TRBD2. This CDR3 region has 15 residues. Germline-derived CDR1 and CDR2 are MNHEY and SMNVEV (reference sequence). As DNA, the CDR3 is TGTGCCAGCACTTTACTAGCGGGAGGCGCCTACGAGCAGTACTTC. Encoded protein: CASTLLAGGAYEQYF.

The V call is TRBV6-1, the J call TRBJ2-6; TRBD1 aligns across 10 bases. V was clipped by 10 bases and J by 4 bases; unmatched bases: 7. Germline CDR1 MNHNS, CDR2 SASEGT. The CDR3 has 15 residues. The CDR3 DNA reads TGTGCCACCAGACAGGGGGCAGCGGGGGCCAACGTCCTGACTTTC. Protein sequence: CATRQGAAGANVLTF.

The chain joins TRBV7-8 to TRBJ2-7; possible D gene TRBD2, 6 bases. In germline, CDR1 is SGHVS, CDR2 FQNEAQ. Trimming removed 3 bases at V and 0 bases at J, with 9 bases between. The CDR3 consists of 14 residues. The CDR3 DNA follows: TGTGCCAGCAGCTTGGTGGGGGGCTCCTACGAGCAGTACTTC. Its translation is CASSLVGGSYEQYF.

The chain links TRBV28 to TRBJ1-1; D perhaps matches TRBD1 (6 bases). Between the trimmed V and J ends, which lost 6 bases and 0 bases, there was a span of 14 bases. The CDR3 loop spans 15 amino acids. The germline V gene has CDR1 MDHEN and CDR2 SYDVKM. The CDR3 protein is CASSQPGALNTEAFF. CDR3 nucleotide sequence: TGTGCCAGCAGCCAACCAGGGGCCCTGAACACTGAAGCTTTCTTT.

This clone was counted only a few times. The CDR3 region is CASSWEQGLAGGNEQFF. The CDR3 coding sequence is TGTGCCAGCAGCTGGGAACAGGGACTAGCGGGAGGGAATGAGCAGTTCTTC. This sequence joins TRBV5-6 and TRBJ2-1; 16 bases map to TRBD2. Germline V gives CDR1 SGHDT, CDR2 YYEEEE. The CDR3 extends over 17 amino acids. Losses at the gene ends were 3 bases for V and 7 bases for J; bases not matched to a gene: 7.

The genes are TRBV27 and TRBJ2-7; 9 nucleotides line up with TRBD1. The CDR3 spans 16 residues. V was pared by 5 bases and J by 6 bases, with 14 bases of the junction left unmatched. Germline CDR1 is MNHEY and CDR2 is SMNVEV (reference sequence). CDR3 residues: CASSPRNTGGAGEQYF. Written as DNA, the CDR3 is TGTGCCAGCAGTCCGCGAAATACAGGGGGCGCGGGCGAGCAGTACTTC.

Remarks on this clone: An end of the junction does not agree with germline; a read error may underlie this. This chain joins TRBV5-8 and TRBJ2-5; D is possibly TRBD1 (6 bases). From germline, CDR1 is SGHTS and CDR2 YDEGEE. The CDR3 is 15 residues long. The CDR3 sequence is CASSFRQANQETQYF. In nucleotides, the CDR3 is TGCGCCAGCAGTTTTAGACAGGCGAACCAAGAGACCCAGTACTTC.

The gene calls are TRBV19 and TRBJ1-2; D is unclear. V dropped 7 bases and J dropped 7 bases, with 13 bases sitting between them. There are 12 residues in the CDR3. Germline assignment: CDR1 LNHDA and CDR2 SQIVND (reference sequence). For the CDR3, the DNA is TGTGCCAGTACCCCCACCCAAGGTGGCTACACCTTC. This encodes CASTPTQGGYTF. Based on the CDR3 plus reference TRBV19 and TRBJ1-2, the full variable domain is DGGITQSPKYLFRKEGQNVTLSCEQNLNHDAMYWYRQDPGQGLRLIYYSQIVNDFQKGDIAEGYSVSREKKESFPLTVTSAQKNPTAFYLCASTPTQGGYTFGSGTRLTVV.

This chain links TRBV6-5 with TRBJ2-5; unclear D gene. The germline gives CDR1 MNHEY, CDR2 SVGAGI. V was clipped by 7 bases and J by 7 bases, with 19 bases between them. The CDR3 has 14 residues. The CDR3 bases are TGTGCCAGCAAGGTGTCAGCACAAGAGTGGACCCAGTACTTC. This translates into CASKVSAQEWTQYF.

This clone was observed a single time. The chain carries TRBV6-5 and TRBJ2-7; D is uncertain. The CDR3 totals 12 residues. Deletions cut 10 bases from V and 6 bases from J, with 16 bases between. The V gene's germline CDR1 is MNHEY and CDR2 SVGAGI. The CDR3 sequence is CATQDGALEQYF. The CDR3, as DNA: TGTGCCACTCAGGACGGAGCCCTCGAGCAGTACTTC.

The V and J genes are TRBV29-1 and TRBJ2-7; TRBD1 agrees at 7 bases. V shed 6 bases and J 5 bases; nucleotides not matched to a gene: 7. The CDR3 extends over 12 amino acids. Germline V gene sequence: CDR1 SQVTM, CDR2 ANQGSEA. The CDR3 here is CSVTTGTHEQYF. Here the CDR3 DNA reads TGCAGCGTCACGACAGGGACCCACGAGCAGTACTTC.

The genes are TRBV5-1 and TRBJ2-3; TRBD2 might be the D (7 bases). Trimming cost V 4 bases and J 2 bases, with 11 bases left between them. The CDR3 has 14 residues. Germline V CDR1 and CDR2: SGHRS, YFSETQ. This CDR3 is CASSQGTITDTQYF. The CDR3 bases are TGCGCCAGCAGCCAGGGGACTATCACAGATACGCAGTATTTT. Supplemented by reference TRBV5-1 and TRBJ2-3, the full variable domain reads KAGVTQTPRYLIKTRGQQVTLSCSPISGHRSVSWYQQTPGQGLQFLFEYFSETQRNKGNFPGRFSGRQFSNSRSEMNVSTLELGDSALYLCASSQGTITDTQYFGPGTRLTVL.

V is TRBV2 and J is TRBJ1-2; D is uncertain. Germline loops: CDR1 SNHLY, CDR2 FYNNEI. Trimming removed 1 base from V and 0 bases from J, with 12 bases in between. The CDR3 extends over 16 amino acids. CDR3 bases: TGTGCCAGCAGTGAAGGGGAGAGGAGCGCTAACTATGGCTACACCTTC. Amino acids: CASSEGERSANYGYTF.

In DNA, the CDR3 is TGCGCCAGCAGCTTTTTCCCCCGGGACAGGGGGCAACCTGAAGCTTTCTTT. It encodes CASSFFPRDRGQPEAFF. The genes are TRBV5-1 and TRBJ1-1; TRBD1 matches at 12 bases. In germline, CDR1 is SGHRS, CDR2 YFSETQ. V shed 2 bases, J shed 6 bases, and the junction held 11 bases outside the gene matches. The CDR3 sequence is 17 residues long.

This chain links TRBV5-1 with TRBJ2-5, with no clear D. The germline gives CDR1 SGHRS, CDR2 YFSETQ. The V gene lost 0 bases and the J gene lost 5 bases, with 2 bases spanning the gap. This CDR3 comprises 11 residues. CDR3 bases: TGCGCCAGCAGCTTGGAGGAGACCCAGTACTTC. The encoded protein is CASSLEETQYF.

The chain joins TRBV19 to TRBJ1-3; D is unclear. The CDR3 consists of 12 residues. Germline CDR1 reads LNHDA; CDR2 reads SQIVND (reference sequence). V was trimmed by 5 bases and J by 4 bases, leaving 6 bases between them. The DNA of the CDR3 is TGTGCCAGTAGTTCCCAGGGAAACACCATATATTTT. This sequence encodes CASSSQGNTIYF.

This chain uses TRBV19 with TRBJ2-7; no reliable D call. Trimming took 8 bases from V and 0 from J, leaving 11 bases between them. The CDR3 runs 13 residues. Germline V lookup: CDR1 LNHDA, CDR2 SQIVND (reference sequence). Written as DNA, the CDR3 is TGTGCCAGTCTAGGGAAAAACTCCTACGAGCAGTACTTC. Protein sequence: CASLGKNSYEQYF.

This chain uses TRBV14 with TRBJ1-2; D is undetermined. This CDR3 is 14 amino acids long. CDR1 SGHDN and CDR2 FVKESK come from the germline V gene. Trimming took 0 bases from V and 8 from J, leaving 13 bases between them. CDR3 in DNA: TGTGCCAGCAGCCAAGACCGGGGTATGGGAGGCTACACCTTC. Translated: CASSQDRGMGGYTF.

This chain links TRBV5-1 with TRBJ2-5; 7 nucleotides match TRBD1. V trimming: 0 bases; J trimming: 5 bases; junction bases outside the gene matches: 10. This CDR3 spans 16 amino acids. Germline CDR1 and CDR2: SGHRS and YFSETQ. Written as DNA, the CDR3 is TGCGCCAGCAGCTTGGGGTCCTCAGGGGGATTTGAGACCCAGTACTTC. Amino acids: CASSLGSSGGFETQYF.

The rearrangement links TRBV11-2 to TRBJ1-1, with no clear D. Germline CDR1 SGHAT, CDR2 FQNNGV. The germline V and J ends were trimmed by 5 bases and 0 bases, with 7 bases remaining between them. The CDR3 runs to 13 residues. The CDR3 is CASSPHMNTEAFF. CDR3 DNA sequence: TGTGCCAGCAGCCCTCACATGAACACTGAAGCTTTCTTT.

The V gene is TRBV4-3, the J gene TRBJ2-3; 7 bases line up with TRBD2. This CDR3 is 17 amino acids long. The J segment lost 2 bases and the V segment lost 5 bases, leaving 13 bases of the junction unmatched. Germline V gives CDR1 LGHNA, CDR2 YSLEER. Here the CDR3 reads CASSSLTASGDTDTQYF. The CDR3 DNA sequence: TGCGCCAGCAGCTCCCTGACGGCTAGCGGAGACACAGATACGCAGTATTTT.

The chain uses TRBV28 and TRBJ1-1, with D unclear. CDR3 length: 13 amino acids. Germline V CDR1 and CDR2: MDHEN, SYDVKM. V lost 8 bases and J lost 4, with 14 bases in between. CDR3: CASGSEGGTEAFF. In DNA form, the CDR3 reads TGTGCCAGCGGAAGCGAGGGAGGCACTGAAGCTTTCTTT.